Reported below is one TCR beta chain. These data belong to a study of memory CD4+ T cells and cytomegalovirus serostatus. Only in-frame clones appear in the TCRdb table, and some are missing; sequencing was by immunoSEQ multiplex PCR. The table records about 60,000 clones, approximately 82% of them present only once. Trimming took 4 bases from V and 8 from J, leaving 14 bases between them. Germline CDR1 reads SGHRS; CDR2 reads YFSETQ. This CDR3 spans 13 amino acids. Single viable CD3+CD4+CD8-CD45RO+ cells were sorted as the memory CD4+ T cells. This TCR came from an adult in good health and CMV-seronegative. Some clones in this sample may be carry-over from other donors' samples. This chain connects TRBV5-1 to TRBJ2-3, with a tentative D call TRBD2 (6 bases). What was sequenced was memory CD4+ T cells from blood. The CDR3 loop is CASSRTGEGTQYF. DNA for the CDR3: TGCGCCAGCAGCAGAACGGGAGAGGGTACGCAGTATTTT.